The table lists the clone carrying this T cell receptor beta chain with a few counts. Its specificity is not known. From blood, roughly 220-550 ng of genomic DNA served as TRB template. This sample was taken from a study of T and B cells in COVID-19 patients. Study-wide background: Critical illness requiring mechanical ventilation or extracorporeal membrane oxygenation affected 12 of 20 active-infection patients.

Study-level points and caveats: In COVID-19 patients, T cell receptor beta variable and joining gene use was reportedly strongly skewed.

Trimming took 1 base from V and 4 from J, leaving 14 bases between them. Germline loops: CDR1 GTSNPN, CDR2 SVGIG (reference sequence). The CDR3 runs 15 residues. Multiplex PCR with BIOMED2 TRB-A/B primer pools amplified TRB rearrangements. TCRdb recomputed calls from the multiplex PCR reads with MiXCR, one row per CDR3 protein. The sample carries about 8,200 distinct CDR3 sequences, 40% recorded once. This TCR was sampled from a human donor who had recovered from COVID-19. The chain carries TRBV30 and TRBJ1-5; no firm D call. The sequenced material came from blood. CDR3 bases: TGTGCCTGGAGTGCTCGGACGGCCCGAAATCAGCCCCAGCATTTT. It translates to CAWSARTARNQPQHF. Filled out from reference TRBV30 and TRBJ1-5, the complete variable domain reads SQTIHQWPATLVQPVGSPLSLECTVEGTSNPNLYWYRQAAGRGLQLLFYSVGIGQISSEVPQNLSASRPQDRQFILSSKKLLLSDSGFYLCAWSARTARNQPQHFGDGTRLSIL.